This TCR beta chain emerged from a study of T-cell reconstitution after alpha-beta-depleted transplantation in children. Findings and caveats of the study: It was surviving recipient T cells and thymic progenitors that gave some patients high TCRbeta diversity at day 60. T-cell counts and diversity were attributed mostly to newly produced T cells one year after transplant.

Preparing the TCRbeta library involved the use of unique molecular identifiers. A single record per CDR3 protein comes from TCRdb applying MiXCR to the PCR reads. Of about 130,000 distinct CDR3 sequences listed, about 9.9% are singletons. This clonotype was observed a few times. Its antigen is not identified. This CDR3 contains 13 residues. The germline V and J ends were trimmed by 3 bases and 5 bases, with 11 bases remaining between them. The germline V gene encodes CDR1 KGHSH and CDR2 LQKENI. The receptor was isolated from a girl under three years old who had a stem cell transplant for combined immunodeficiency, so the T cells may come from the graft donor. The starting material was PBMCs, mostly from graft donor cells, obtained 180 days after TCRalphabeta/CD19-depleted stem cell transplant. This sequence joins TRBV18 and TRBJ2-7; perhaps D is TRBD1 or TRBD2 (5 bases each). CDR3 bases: TGTGCCAGCTCACCCTCCGGGACGCACGAGCAGTACTTC. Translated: CASSPSGTHEQYF. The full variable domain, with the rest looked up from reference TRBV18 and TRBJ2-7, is NAGVMQNPRHLVRRRGQEARLRCSPMKGHSHVYWYRQLPEEGLKFMVYLQKENIIDESGMPKERFSAEFPKEGPSILRIQQVVRGDSAAYFCASSPSGTHEQYFGPGTRLTVT.